A selection of T cell receptor beta chains follows, all from one sample in a study of blood T cell repertoires in COVID-19. Repertoires were generated with immunoSEQ multiplex PCR, while TCRdb's copy carries only in-frame clones and drops some. Of around 130,000 clones listed, over 60% are singletons. The sample consisted of peripheral blood. These receptors were obtained from a human donor in a cohort sampled during active COVID-19. The CDR3 runs from the conserved cysteine through the conserved F or W. The D gene is left open where the match is weak. Expanded clones are given a class, and other clones once, few, many or no size at all.

>.|TRBJ1-2|.|TRBV6-1
CASSASVRATNYGYTF
TGTGCCAGCAGTGCTAGCGTCAGGGCCACTAACTATGGCTACACCTTC
>.|TRBJ2-6|TRBD1|TRBV6-9
CASNRQGDSGANVLTF
TGTGCCAGCAATAGACAGGGGGACTCTGGGGCCAACGTCCTGACTTTC
>once|TRBJ2-1|.|TRBV3-1/TRBV3-2
CASSLQGLSDNEQFF
TGTGCCAGCAGCCTTCAAGGACTATCCGACAATGAGCAGTTCTTC
>.|TRBJ2-7|TRBD1|TRBV27
CASSTGQGPYEQYF
TGTGCCAGCAGTACAGGACAGGGACCCTACGAGCAGTACTTC
>.|TRBJ2-7|TRBD2|TRBV28
CASSPGGTSGTYEQYF
TGTGCCAGCAGTCCCGGAGGGACTAGCGGTACCTACGAGCAGTACTTC
>few|TRBJ1-2|TRBD1|TRBV7-9
CASSTGQGDAYGYTF
TGTGCCAGCAGCACTGGACAGGGTGACGCCTATGGCTACACCTTC
>.|TRBJ2-7|TRBD2|TRBV28
CASSSTSGRVPGEQYF
TGTGCCAGCAGTTCTACTAGCGGGAGAGTTCCGGGCGAGCAGTACTTC
>.|TRBJ2-7|.|TRBV7-9
CASSFSGTYEQYF
TGTGCCAGCAGCTTCTCAGGGACCTACGAGCAGTACTTC
>.|TRBJ2-7|TRBD2|TRBV5-4
CASSFGLDSYEQYF
TGTGCCAGCAGCTTCGGACTAGACTCCTACGAGCAGTACTTC
>few|TRBJ1-2|TRBD1|TRBV7-8
CASSLNFGRGNYGYTF
TGTGCCAGCAGCTTAAATTTTGGCAGGGGGAACTATGGCTACACCTTC
>.|TRBJ2-7|.|TRBV7-8
CASSPYYGLDEQYF
TGTGCCAGCAGCCCGTACTACGGACTTGACGAGCAGTACTTC
>.|TRBJ1-2|.|TRBV4-1
CASSHPQGYGYTF
TGCGCCAGCAGCCACCCCCAGGGTTATGGCTACACCTTC
>.|TRBJ2-7|.|TRBV12-3/TRBV12-4
CASSFDGIEQYF
TGTGCCAGCAGTTTTGATGGCATCGAGCAGTACTTC
>.|TRBJ1-1|.|TRBV19
CASSIEVTVTGTEAFF
TGTGCCAGTAGTATAGAGGTTACAGTAACGGGGACTGAAGCTTTCTTT
>.|TRBJ2-2|TRBD1|TRBV30
CACLWTGRGTGELFF
TGTGCCTGTCTTTGGACAGGACGCGGCACCGGGGAGCTGTTTTTT
>.|TRBJ2-7|TRBD1|TRBV6-5
CASRPGTVSSYEQYF
TGTGCCAGCAGGCCCGGGACAGTTAGCTCCTACGAGCAGTACTTC
>.|TRBJ2-5|.|TRBV12-3/TRBV12-4
CASSTGVGETQYF
TGTGCCAGCAGCACGGGTGTAGGAGAGACCCAGTACTTC
>.|TRBJ2-7|.|TRBV15
CATSDRGYEQYF
TGTGCCACCAGCGACCGGGGTTACGAGCAGTACTTC
>.|TRBJ2-7|.|TRBV9
CASSVGTSHAYEQYF
TGTGCCAGCAGCGTAGGGACTTCCCACGCCTACGAGCAGTACTTC
>.|TRBJ2-7|TRBD1|TRBV11-2
CASSSPGTGSIYEQYF
TGTGCCAGCAGCTCCCCCGGGACAGGTTCTATCTACGAGCAGTACTTC
>few|TRBJ2-7|.|TRBV3-1/TRBV3-2
CASSQVPLVGSEQYF
TGTGCCAGCAGCCAAGTTCCTCTCGTGGGCAGCGAGCAGTACTTC
>.|TRBJ2-7|.|TRBV7-8
CASSSGTPGNEQYF
TGTGCCAGCAGCTCCGGGACTCCCGGGAACGAGCAGTACTTC
>.|TRBJ2-7|.|TRBV5-1
CASSLVPGSIYEQYF
TGCGCCAGCAGCTTGGTGCCAGGGTCAATCTACGAGCAGTACTTC
>.|TRBJ2-7|.|TRBV12-3/TRBV12-4
CASRNRHEQYF
TGTGCCAGCAGAAACAGACACGAGCAGTACTTC
>.|TRBJ2-1|TRBD2|TRBV11-3
CASSLILAGVVEQFF
TGTGCCAGCAGCTTAATACTAGCGGGAGTGGTTGAGCAGTTCTTC
>.|TRBJ1-3|.|TRBV6-4
CASSGSTGCSGNTIYF
TGTGCCAGCAGTGGCTCTACAGGATGCTCTGGAAACACCATATATTTT
>.|TRBJ1-5|.|TRBV15
CATSEAPGGNQPQHF
TGTGCCACCAGCGAGGCACCCGGGGGAAATCAGCCCCAGCATTTT
>.|TRBJ1-4|.|TRBV5-8
CASSLPGGNEKLFF
TGTGCCAGCAGCTTGCCGGGAGGAAATGAAAAACTGTTTTTT
>.|TRBJ1-6|.|TRBV30
CAWAQVRTSPLHF
TGTGCCTGGGCTCAGGTTCGAACCTCTCCCCTCCACTTT
>once|TRBJ2-7|TRBD2|TRBV28
CASSPHLAGGWYEQYF
TGTGCCAGCAGTCCCCACCTAGCGGGAGGTTGGTACGAGCAGTACTTC
>.|TRBJ1-2|.|TRBV4-1
CASSQDPRTDYGYTF
TGCGCCAGCAGCCAAGATCCGCGGACAGACTATGGCTACACCTTC
>.|TRBJ2-7|.|TRBV18
CASSLRDSSYEQYF
TGTGCCAGCTCACTCCGGGACTCGTCCTACGAGCAGTACTTC
>.|TRBJ2-7|.|TRBV7-9
CASSQGPGRIYEQYF
TGTGCCAGCAGCCAGGGGCCGGGACGGATCTACGAGCAGTACTTC
>.|TRBJ2-7|.|TRBV20-1
CSASPTVPYEQYF
TGCAGTGCTAGTCCAACAGTTCCCTACGAGCAGTACTTC
>.|TRBJ2-7|TRBD2|TRBV3-1/TRBV3-2
CASSQESPGGISYEQYF
TGTGCCAGCAGCCAAGAGTCTCCGGGAGGGATATCCTACGAGCAGTACTTC
>.|TRBJ2-1|.|TRBV12-5
CASGLISGAEQFF
TGTGCTAGTGGTTTGATCTCGGGAGCTGAGCAGTTCTTC
>.|TRBJ2-7|TRBD1|TRBV28
CASSLQGAFEQYF
TGTGCCAGCAGCTTACAGGGGGCTTTCGAGCAGTACTTC